This T cell receptor (beta chain) comes out of a study of blood T cell repertoires in COVID-19. Study details: From T cells, B-cell-depleted T cells, or PBMCs came the material, which was cDNA or gDNA.

V was trimmed by 0 bases and J by 2 bases, leaving 32 bases between them. CDR1 and CDR2 from the germline V gene are LGHNA and YSLEER. The CDR3 runs 22 residues. Cohort assignment relied on participant-reported clinical history. The data were produced by immunoSEQ multiplex PCR, yet TCRdb's version contains in-frame clones alone and is incomplete. Among 150,000 to 250,000 clones listed, around four fifths were seen once. Sequencing input: PBMCs or T cells enriched from blood (not recorded which). The chain has TRBV4-3 and TRBJ2-7, with D perhaps matching TRBD2 (5 bases). The receptor comes from a man aged 40-50 years who had recovered from COVID-19. The DNA of the CDR3 is TGCGCCAGCAGCCAAGATCGGGATAGCGAAACGACAAGGACCAGCGAAACCTACGAGCAGTACTTC. This encodes CASSQDRDSETTRTSETYEQYF.